This T cell receptor (beta chain) was profiled in a study of T cell responses to AZD1222 COVID-19 vaccine. Study results and limitations: Only after the peak T cell response were repertoires sampled.

Using immunoSEQ multiplex PCR, the repertoire was profiled, and TCRdb retains in-frame clones only, with some absent. The repertoire includes tens of thousands of clones, 80% to 90% of them detected once, and over 25% sits in the top ten. Germline-derived CDR1 and CDR2 are SSHAT and FNYEAQ (reference sequence). Trimming removed 5 bases at V and 0 bases at J, with 7 bases between. The CDR3 has 13 amino acids. Notes on this clone: What it binds is not known.

The chain recombines TRBV7-7 with TRBJ1-1, with D tentatively TRBD1 (5 bases). Sample: peripheral blood, taken 28 days after the second AZD1222 dose. The clonotype originates from an adult who received the AZD1222 COVID-19 vaccine. This CDR3 reads CASSPGMNTEAFF. The CDR3, as DNA: TGTGCCAGCAGCCCAGGGATGAACACTGAAGCTTTCTTT.